This T cell receptor (beta chain) was retrieved from a study of OX40 agonist ivuxolimab in advanced cancers. Study-level background: The treatment was a fully human IgG2 OX40 agonist, ivuxolimab.

Germline CDR1 and CDR2: SGHTA and FQGNSA. Germline trimming cut 1 base from V and 5 bases from J; bases unmatched to any gene: 10. This CDR3 is 18 amino acids long. The assay was immunoSEQ multiplex PCR, and TCRdb's table has in-frame clones only and misses some. The sample includes 75,000 to 90,000 clones, approximately 90% seen only once; the top ten take approximately 1.2%. The specimen was CD4+ or CD8+ T cells sorted from blood, collected in a trial of the OX40 agonist ivuxolimab. The clonotype was recovered from an adult with an advanced solid tumor such as melanoma, head and neck, liver or kidney cancer. This rearrangement joins TRBV7-2 to TRBJ2-5; TRBD2 agrees at 13 bases. The CDR3 loop is CASSLGTSGRRVSETQYF. The CDR3 DNA reads as TGTGCCAGCAGCTTAGGGACTAGCGGGAGAAGGGTATCGGAGACCCAGTACTTC.